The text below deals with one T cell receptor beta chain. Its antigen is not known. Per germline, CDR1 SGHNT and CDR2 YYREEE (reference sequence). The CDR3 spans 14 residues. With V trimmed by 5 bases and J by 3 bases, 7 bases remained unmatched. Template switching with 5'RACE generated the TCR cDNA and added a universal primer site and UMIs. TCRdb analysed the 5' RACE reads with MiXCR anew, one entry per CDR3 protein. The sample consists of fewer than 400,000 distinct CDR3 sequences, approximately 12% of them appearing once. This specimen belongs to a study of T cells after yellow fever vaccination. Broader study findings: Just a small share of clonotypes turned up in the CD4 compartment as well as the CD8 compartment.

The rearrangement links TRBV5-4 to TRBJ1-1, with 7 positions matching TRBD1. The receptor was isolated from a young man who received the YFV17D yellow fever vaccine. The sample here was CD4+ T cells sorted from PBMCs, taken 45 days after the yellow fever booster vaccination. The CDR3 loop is CASSPRQGYTEAFF. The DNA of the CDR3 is TGTGCCAGCAGTCCTCGACAGGGATACACTGAAGCTTTCTTT.